One and the same sample provided the 10 T cell receptor beta chains below, sequenced in a study of PD-L1 blockade in urothelial cancer. The assay was immunoSEQ multiplex PCR, and TCRdb's table has in-frame clones only and misses some. The table has about 80,000 clones, around four fifths seen once. Documented time point: pretreatment peripheral blood. Source: PBMCs, taken around atezolizumab (anti-PD-L1) treatment. The receptors here all came from a man aged 35-49 years with urothelial cancer.

This clone has only a few counts. The CDR3 is CASNQGGSSYNEQFF. The DNA for the CDR3 is TGTGCCAGCAACCAAGGCGGGAGCTCCTACAATGAGCAGTTCTTC. The rearrangement links TRBV7-2 to TRBJ2-1; 7 bases are shared with TRBD2. The CDR3 is made up of 15 amino acids. J lost 0 bases, V lost 7 bases, and 6 bases had no gene match. Germline loops: CDR1 SGHTA, CDR2 FQGNSA.

The gene calls are TRBV14 and TRBJ1-2, with D perhaps TRBD1 (6 bases). Trimming pared 4 bases from V and 5 bases from J, leaving 11 bases between. The germline V gene encodes CDR1 SGHDN and CDR2 FVKESK. This CDR3 has 13 amino acids. The CDR3 here is CASSLGQRYGYTF. CDR3 bases: TGTGCCAGCAGCCTTGGACAGAGATATGGCTACACCTTC.

V is TRBV19 and J is TRBJ2-5, with TRBD2 matching over 10 bases. This CDR3 region has 15 residues. J was trimmed by 4 bases and V by 0 bases; bases with no gene match: 2. Germline CDR1 and CDR2: LNHDA and SQIVND (reference sequence). CDR3 DNA sequence: TGTGCCAGTAGTATAGATCGGACTAGCGGAGAGACCCAGTACTTC. Protein: CASSIDRTSGETQYF.

The V call is TRBV10-3, the J call TRBJ2-5; 10 nucleotides align to TRBD1. The CDR3 length is 15 residues. The junction had 5 bases not matched to a gene; V was cut back by 5 bases and J by 2 bases. Per germline, CDR1 ENHRY and CDR2 SYGVKD. This CDR3 reads CAISRADRGQETQYF. Here the CDR3 DNA reads TGTGCCATCAGTCGAGCGGACAGGGGGCAAGAGACCCAGTACTTC.

This chain uses TRBV27 with TRBJ2-3; 7 bases line up with TRBD2. Looked up from germline, CDR1 is MNHEY and CDR2 is SMNVEV (reference sequence). V gave up 6 bases and J gave up 0 bases; unmatched junction bases: 0. This CDR3 spans 13 amino acids. CDR3 DNA: TGTGCCAGCAGACTAGCGAGCACAGATACGCAGTATTTT. This gives the protein CASRLASTDTQYF.

V gene TRBV28 combines with J gene TRBJ2-7; TRBD1 is a possible D gene (5 bases). V was shortened by 6 bases and J by 6 bases, with 12 bases between the two germline ends. This CDR3 spans 12 amino acids. The germline V gene encodes CDR1 MDHEN and CDR2 SYDVKM. In DNA form, the CDR3 reads TGTGCCAGCAGGGTCGGGCAGGGCGAGCAGTACTTC. Translating it yields CASRVGQGEQYF.

The chain couples TRBV30 to TRBJ1-5, with 7 bases identical to TRBD1. The CDR3 spans 15 residues. The J segment lost 3 bases and the V segment lost 2 bases, leaving 7 bases of the junction unmatched. Germline CDR1 GTSNPN, CDR2 SVGIG (reference sequence). The CDR3 region is CAWSRTGVFNQPQHF. The CDR3 DNA reads TGTGCCTGGAGTCGAACAGGGGTATTCAATCAGCCCCAGCATTTT.

V usage is TRBV4-3 and J usage is TRBJ2-7, with 10 bases identical to TRBD2. CDR1 LGHNA and CDR2 YSLEER come from the germline V gene. V gave up 4 bases and J gave up 2 bases; unmatched junction bases: 8. This CDR3 is 16 amino acids long. DNA for the CDR3: TGCGCCAGCAGCCCCTCGAGGACTAGCGGTACCTACGAGCAGTACTTC. Translated: CASSPSRTSGTYEQYF.

The rearrangement links TRBV6-5 to TRBJ1-5; 7 nucleotides align to TRBD1. CDR1 is MNHEY and CDR2 is SVGAGI in the germline V gene. Germline trimming cut 8 bases from V and 4 bases from J; bases unmatched to any gene: 11. The CDR3 has 15 residues. The CDR3 DNA is TGTGCCAGCGCCCCTAGGGGACAGTTTAATCAGCCCCAGCATTTT. It is translated as CASAPRGQFNQPQHF.

The chain recombines TRBV5-1 with TRBJ1-1; 8 bases fit TRBD1. Unmatched junction bases numbered 24, after V lost 3 bases and J lost 2 bases. The CDR3 has 21 residues. CDR1 is SGHRS and CDR2 is YFSETQ in the germline V gene. The CDR3 coding sequence is TGCGCCAGCAGCTCCCTCTACAGGGGGGCACCGCCCGGGGCCGCTAACACTGAAGCTTTCTTT. Its translation is CASSSLYRGAPPGAANTEAFF.